Following are 19 T cell receptor beta chains from one sample sequenced in a study of T-cell reconstitution after alpha-beta-depleted transplantation in children. Construction of the TCRbeta library involved unique molecular identifiers. TCRdb passed the PCR reads through MiXCR, listing each CDR3 protein once. The profile shows some 530,000 distinct CDR3 sequences, 12% of them singletons. This specimen consisted of PBMCs from the stem cell graft donor, obtained from the stem cell graft. All receptors derive from a human donor who donated a stem cell graft to a child with combined immunodeficiency.

This clonotype showed up just a few times. The chain has TRBV5-1 and TRBJ2-4, with 9 bases matching TRBD2. Germline CDR1 is SGHRS and CDR2 is YFSETQ. Trimming removed 0 bases from V and 7 bases from J; junction bases left unmatched: 8. The CDR3 loop spans 16 amino acids. The CDR3: CASSLGISGSMNIQYF. The CDR3, as DNA: TGCGCCAGCAGCTTGGGGATTAGCGGGAGCATGAACATTCAGTACTTC.

This clonotype was counted between two and nine times. The V and J genes are TRBV4-2 and TRBJ2-1; tentatively, D is TRBD1 (6 bases). From germline, CDR1 is LGHNA and CDR2 YNFKEQ. Between the trimmed V and J ends, which lost 4 bases and 7 bases, there was a span of 14 bases. The length of the CDR3 is 14 residues. CDR3 DNA sequence: TGTGCCAGCAGCCCCCGAACAGGGCCTAATGAGCAGTTCTTC. This codes for CASSPRTGPNEQFF.

This clonotype was picked up a small number of times. The chain has TRBV19 and TRBJ2-3, with 8 bases identical to TRBD2. The CDR3 sequence is 14 residues long. Per the germline V gene, CDR1 is LNHDA and CDR2 is SQIVND (reference sequence). After removal of 11 bases from V and 4 bases from J, the junction contained 11 bases not matched to a gene. The CDR3 sequence: CASTVRGGPDTQYF. Here the CDR3 DNA reads TGTGCCTCGACCGTCCGGGGGGGCCCAGATACGCAGTATTTT.

The chain recombines TRBV5-1 with TRBJ2-3; D is uncertain. From germline, CDR1 is SGHRS and CDR2 YFSETQ. The CDR3 totals 12 residues. Trimming took off 4 bases at V and 12 bases at J, with 15 bases between the two ends. In DNA form, the CDR3 reads TGCGCCAGCAGCCCCCTTTATACAGATCAGTATTTT. Translating gives CASSPLYTDQYF.

This clonotype was counted only a few times. The CDR3 nucleotides read TGTGCCAGCAGCTTATTGGGGTTTAGTCGAGGAACAGGTCCAGATACGCAGTATTTT. Protein product: CASSLLGFSRGTGPDTQYF. The chain recombines TRBV11-1 with TRBJ2-3, with TRBD1 as a possible D gene (5 bases). This CDR3 has 19 residues. The germline gives CDR1 SGHAT, CDR2 FQDESV (reference sequence). V was cut by 2 bases and J by 4 bases, with 25 bases left in between.

This chain joins TRBV10-3 and TRBJ2-3; 10 bases align to TRBD1. The CDR3 extends over 14 amino acids. The trim removed 6 bases at V and 5 bases at J, leaving 5 bases unmatched. CDR1 is ENHRY, CDR2 SYGVKD, per germline. CDR3 sequence: CAIRTGQGEDTQYF. The CDR3 coding sequence is TGTGCCATCAGAACAGGACAGGGGGAAGATACGCAGTATTTT.

The chain combines TRBV27 with TRBJ2-7; 12 nucleotides match TRBD2. In germline, CDR1 is MNHEY, CDR2 SMNVEV (reference sequence). The CDR3 has 17 amino acids. Trimming took 8 bases from V and 2 from J; bases not matched to a gene: 13. The CDR3 DNA reads TGTGCCAGCGGCCGTCGGACCCTAGCGGGAGGGGCCTACGAGCAGTACTTC. Residues: CASGRRTLAGGAYEQYF.

This clonotype has a count of ten or more. The chain joins TRBV24-1 to TRBJ2-1; D call uncertain. V lost 4 bases and J 8 bases, leaving 5 bases between the germline ends. CDR1 KGHDR and CDR2 SFDVKD come from the germline V gene. There are 11 residues in the CDR3. This CDR3 is CATSDGYEQFF. The DNA for the CDR3 is TGTGCCACCAGTGACGGTTATGAGCAGTTCTTC.

This chain connects TRBV3-1 to TRBJ2-3; 9 nucleotides align to TRBD1. Per germline, CDR1 LGHDT and CDR2 YNNKEL (reference sequence). The junction had 5 bases not matched to a gene; V was cut back by 0 bases and J by 4 bases. The CDR3 runs to 16 residues. Here the CDR3 reads CASSQDTGQGSDTQYF. Written as DNA, the CDR3 is TGTGCCAGCAGCCAAGATACGGGACAGGGATCAGATACGCAGTATTTT.

The sample holds a few counts of this clonotype. Here the CDR3 reads CASSLGGVEGFF. CDR3 nucleotide sequence: TGTGCCAGCAGCTTAGGGGGAGTCGAGGGTTTCTTT. The rearrangement joins TRBV7-8 to TRBJ1-1; D is undetermined. Deletions cut 1 base from V and 13 bases from J, with 13 bases between. Looked up from germline, CDR1 is SGHVS and CDR2 is FQNEAQ. This CDR3 comprises 12 residues.

This clonotype was recorded at least ten times. This rearrangement joins TRBV12-3 or TRBV12-4 to TRBJ2-1; 8 nucleotides align to TRBD2. The CDR3 has 14 residues. The V segment lost 6 bases and the J segment 7 bases; nucleotides outside the gene matches: 8. CDR3: CASRSSGEGNEQFF. The CDR3 DNA sequence: TGTGCCAGCAGGAGTAGCGGGGAGGGGAATGAGCAGTTCTTC.

This clonotype was seen a handful of times. The V gene is TRBV6-1, the J gene TRBJ2-4; 10 bases agree with TRBD1. After removal of 6 bases from V and 2 bases from J, the junction contained 4 bases not matched to a gene. Germline V gives CDR1 MNHNS, CDR2 SASEGT. CDR3 length: 15 amino acids. CDR3 loop: CASRWTGGPKNIQYF. DNA for the CDR3: TGTGCCAGCAGATGGACAGGGGGGCCCAAAAACATTCAGTACTTC.

This clonotype was counted only a few times. The rearrangement uses TRBV7-9 and TRBJ2-5; D unresolved. This CDR3 has 14 residues. The V gene's germline CDR1 is SEHNR and CDR2 FQNEAQ (reference sequence). V was shortened by 3 bases and J by 5 bases, with 13 bases between the two germline ends. CDR3 sequence: CASSLVTAWETQYF. The DNA of the CDR3 is TGTGCCAGCAGCTTGGTGACCGCCTGGGAGACCCAGTACTTC.

Many counts were recorded for this clonotype. The chain links TRBV20-1 to TRBJ2-1; TRBD2 is a possible D gene (5 bases). V lost 1 base and J lost 12, with 16 bases in between. The CDR3 totals 13 residues. Germline V gives CDR1 DFQATT, CDR2 SNEGSKA (reference sequence). The DNA of the CDR3 is TGCAGTGCTAGAGTCCGTGCTGGCCGGGGGCAGTTCTTC. Amino acids: CSARVRAGRGQFF.

By share, this clonotype counts as medium-sized (0.01 to 0.1%). The V gene is TRBV4-3, the J gene TRBJ2-3; 7 bases are a match to TRBD1. Trimming cost V 3 bases and J 1 base; bases outside gene matches: 13. Germline V lookup: CDR1 LGHNA, CDR2 YSLEER. CDR3 length: 18 amino acids. CDR3 bases: TGCGCCAGCAGCCATCACCTCCAGGGGGTAGAGGGCACAGATACGCAGTATTTT. Amino acids: CASSHHLQGVEGTDTQYF.

The chain recombines TRBV28 with TRBJ2-2; unclear D gene. In germline, CDR1 is MDHEN, CDR2 SYDVKM. Trimming shortened V by 3 bases and J by 0 bases, and 11 bases separated the two germline ends. The CDR3 is made up of 16 amino acids. The DNA of the CDR3 is TGTGCCAGCAGTTTTTTTGGGGTAGCGAACACCGGGGAGCTGTTTTTT. Protein product: CASSFFGVANTGELFF.

In this sample, this clonotype turned up many times. This sequence joins TRBV4-3 and TRBJ2-2; perhaps D is TRBD1 or TRBD2 (5 bases each). The CDR3 is 15 residues long. From germline, CDR1 is LGHNA and CDR2 YSLEER. V was pared by 4 bases and J by 6 bases, with 15 bases between. The CDR3 loop is CASSPSPGDPGELFF. The CDR3 nucleotides read TGCGCCAGCAGCCCCTCTCCCGGGGACCCCGGGGAGCTGTTTTTT.

This clonotype occurred a few times. The chain links TRBV4-2 to TRBJ2-2; D might be TRBD1 or TRBD2, each matching 5 bases. Germline lookup yields CDR1 LGHNA and CDR2 YNFKEQ. The V and J ends lost 4 bases and 8 bases respectively, with 23 bases between them. This CDR3 is 17 amino acids long. Written as DNA, the CDR3 is TGTGCCAGCAGCCCCCTGGGGGAAAGCGGATTAGCAGGGGAGCTGTTTTTT. This gives the protein CASSPLGESGLAGELFF.

This clonotype was detected once. The rearrangement uses TRBV4-3 and TRBJ1-2; D gene ambiguous. V gave up 0 bases and J gave up 2 bases, with 7 bases separating them. CDR1 LGHNA and CDR2 YSLEER come from the germline V gene. The CDR3 sequence is 14 residues long. The CDR3 coding sequence is TGCGCCAGCAGCCAAGATTGGGAGAACTATGGCTACACCTTC. This translates into CASSQDWENYGYTF.